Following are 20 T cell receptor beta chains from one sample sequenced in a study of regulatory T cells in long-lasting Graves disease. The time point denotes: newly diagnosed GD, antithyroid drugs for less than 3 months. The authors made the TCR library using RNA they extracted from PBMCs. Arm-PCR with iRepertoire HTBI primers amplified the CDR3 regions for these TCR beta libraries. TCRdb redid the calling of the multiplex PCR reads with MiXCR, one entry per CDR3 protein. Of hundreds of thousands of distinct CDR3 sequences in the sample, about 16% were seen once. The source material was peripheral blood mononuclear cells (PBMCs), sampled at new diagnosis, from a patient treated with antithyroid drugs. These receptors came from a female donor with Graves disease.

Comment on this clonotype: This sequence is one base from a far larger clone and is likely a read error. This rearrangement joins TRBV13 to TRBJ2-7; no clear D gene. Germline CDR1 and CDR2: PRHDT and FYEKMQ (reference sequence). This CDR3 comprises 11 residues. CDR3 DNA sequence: TGTGCCGGCAGCTCCTCCTACGAGCAGTACTTC. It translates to CAGSSSYEQYF.

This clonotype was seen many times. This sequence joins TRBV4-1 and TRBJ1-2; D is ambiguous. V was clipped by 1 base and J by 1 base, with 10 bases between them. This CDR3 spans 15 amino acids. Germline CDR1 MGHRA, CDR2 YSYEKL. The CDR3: CASSQAKDGNYGYTF. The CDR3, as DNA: TGCGCCAGCAGCCAAGCCAAGGACGGTAACTATGGCTACACCTTC.

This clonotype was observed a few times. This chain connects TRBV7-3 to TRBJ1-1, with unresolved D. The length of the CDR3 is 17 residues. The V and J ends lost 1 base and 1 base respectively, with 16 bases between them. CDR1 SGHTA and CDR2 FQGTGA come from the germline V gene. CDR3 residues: CASSLSPDTLPNTEAFF. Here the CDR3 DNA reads TGTGCCAGCAGCTTAAGTCCGGATACCCTCCCGAACACTGAAGCTTTCTTT.

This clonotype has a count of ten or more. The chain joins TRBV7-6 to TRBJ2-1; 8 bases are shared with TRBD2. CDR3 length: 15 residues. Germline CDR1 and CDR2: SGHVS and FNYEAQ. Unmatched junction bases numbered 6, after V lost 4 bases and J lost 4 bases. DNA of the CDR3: TGTGCCAGCAGCTGGCGGGCTAGCGGGTACAATGAGCAGTTCTTC. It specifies CASSWRASGYNEQFF.

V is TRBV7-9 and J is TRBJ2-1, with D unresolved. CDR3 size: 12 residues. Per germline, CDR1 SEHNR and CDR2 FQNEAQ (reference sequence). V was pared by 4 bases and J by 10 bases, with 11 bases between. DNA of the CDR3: TGTGCCAGCAGCTCTTCTCTTTTGGAGCAGTTCTTC. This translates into CASSSSLLEQFF.

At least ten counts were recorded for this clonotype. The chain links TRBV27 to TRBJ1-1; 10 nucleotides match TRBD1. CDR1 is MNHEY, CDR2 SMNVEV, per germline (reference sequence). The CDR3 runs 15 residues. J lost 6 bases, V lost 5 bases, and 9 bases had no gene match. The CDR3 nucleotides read TGTGCCAGCAGTCCACAGGACAGGGGGTTTCCTGAAGCTTTCTTT. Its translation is CASSPQDRGFPEAFF.

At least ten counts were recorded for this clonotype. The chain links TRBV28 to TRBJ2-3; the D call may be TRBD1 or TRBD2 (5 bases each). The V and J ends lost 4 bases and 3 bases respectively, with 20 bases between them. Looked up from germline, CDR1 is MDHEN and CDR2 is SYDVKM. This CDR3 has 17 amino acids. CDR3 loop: CASSSGGIVAYTDTQYF. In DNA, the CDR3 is TGTGCCAGCAGTTCTGGGGGAATCGTAGCATATACAGATACGCAGTATTTT.

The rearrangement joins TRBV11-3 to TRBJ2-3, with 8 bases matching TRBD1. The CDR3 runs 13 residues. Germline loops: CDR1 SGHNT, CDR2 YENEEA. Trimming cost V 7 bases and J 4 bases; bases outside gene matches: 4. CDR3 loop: CASKRTGSDTQYF. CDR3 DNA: TGTGCCAGCAAACGGACAGGGTCAGATACGCAGTATTTT.

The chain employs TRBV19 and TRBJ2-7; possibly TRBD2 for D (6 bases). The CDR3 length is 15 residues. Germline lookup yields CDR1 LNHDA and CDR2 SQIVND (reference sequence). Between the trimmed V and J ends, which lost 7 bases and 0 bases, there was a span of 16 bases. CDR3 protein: CASTPGDGSSYEQYF. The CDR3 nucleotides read TGTGCCAGTACCCCCGGGGACGGGAGCTCCTACGAGCAGTACTTC.

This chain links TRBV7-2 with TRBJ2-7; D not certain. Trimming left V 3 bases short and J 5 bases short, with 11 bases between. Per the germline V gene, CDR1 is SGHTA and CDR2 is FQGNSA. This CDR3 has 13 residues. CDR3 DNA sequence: TGTGCCAGCAGCTTCGTCACCAGGAACGAGCAGTACTTC. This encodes CASSFVTRNEQYF.

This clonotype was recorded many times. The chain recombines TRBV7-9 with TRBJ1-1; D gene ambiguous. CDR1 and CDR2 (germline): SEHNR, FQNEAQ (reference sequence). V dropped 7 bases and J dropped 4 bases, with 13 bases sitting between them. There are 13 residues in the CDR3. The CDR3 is CASTPTGGTEAFF. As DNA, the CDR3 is TGTGCCAGCACCCCAACGGGTGGCACTGAAGCTTTCTTT.

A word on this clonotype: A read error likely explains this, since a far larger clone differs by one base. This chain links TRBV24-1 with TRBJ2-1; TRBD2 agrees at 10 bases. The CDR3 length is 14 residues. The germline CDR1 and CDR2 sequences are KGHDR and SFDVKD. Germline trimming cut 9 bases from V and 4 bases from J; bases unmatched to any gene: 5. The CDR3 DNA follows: TGTGCCACCTCCGGGACTAGCGTGTACAATGAGCAGTTCTTC. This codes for CATSGTSVYNEQFF.

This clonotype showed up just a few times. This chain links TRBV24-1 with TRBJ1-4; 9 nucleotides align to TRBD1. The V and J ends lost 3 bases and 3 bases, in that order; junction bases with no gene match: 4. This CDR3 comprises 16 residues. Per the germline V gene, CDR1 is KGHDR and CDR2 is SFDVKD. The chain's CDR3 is CATSDPRTGANEKLFF. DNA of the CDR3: TGTGCCACCAGTGATCCCCGGACAGGGGCTAATGAAAAACTGTTTTTT.

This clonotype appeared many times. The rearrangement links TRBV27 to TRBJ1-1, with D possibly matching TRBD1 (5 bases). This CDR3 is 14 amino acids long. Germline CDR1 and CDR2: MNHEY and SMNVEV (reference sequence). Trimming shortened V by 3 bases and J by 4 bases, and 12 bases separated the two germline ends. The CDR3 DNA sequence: TGTGCCAGCAGTTTTGAAGGGGTGGGCACTGAAGCTTTCTTT. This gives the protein CASSFEGVGTEAFF.

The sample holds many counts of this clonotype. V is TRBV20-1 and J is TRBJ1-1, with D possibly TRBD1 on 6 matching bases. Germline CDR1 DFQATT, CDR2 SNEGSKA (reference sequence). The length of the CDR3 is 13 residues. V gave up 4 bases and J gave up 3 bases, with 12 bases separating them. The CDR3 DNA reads TGCAGTGCTAACGGGGGGCGGGACACTGAAGCTTTCTTT. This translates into CSANGGRDTEAFF.

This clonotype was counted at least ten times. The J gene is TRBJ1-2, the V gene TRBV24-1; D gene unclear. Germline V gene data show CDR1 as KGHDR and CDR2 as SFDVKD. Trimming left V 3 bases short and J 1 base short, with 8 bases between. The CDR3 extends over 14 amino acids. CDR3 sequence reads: CATSDQISNYGYTF. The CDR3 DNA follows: TGTGCCACCAGTGATCAGATAAGTAACTATGGCTACACCTTC.

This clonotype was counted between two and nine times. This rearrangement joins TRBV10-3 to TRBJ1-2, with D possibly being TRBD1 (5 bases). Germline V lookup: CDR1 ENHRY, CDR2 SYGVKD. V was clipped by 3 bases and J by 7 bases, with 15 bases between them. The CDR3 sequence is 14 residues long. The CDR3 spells CAISDPQGGFGYTF. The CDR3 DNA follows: TGTGCCATCAGTGATCCCCAGGGCGGTTTTGGCTACACCTTC.

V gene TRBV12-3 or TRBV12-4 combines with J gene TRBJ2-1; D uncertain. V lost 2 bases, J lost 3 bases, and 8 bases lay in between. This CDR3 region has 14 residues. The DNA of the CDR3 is TGTGCCAGCAGTTTAAGCGCCCGCTACAATGAGCAGTTCTTC. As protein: CASSLSARYNEQFF.

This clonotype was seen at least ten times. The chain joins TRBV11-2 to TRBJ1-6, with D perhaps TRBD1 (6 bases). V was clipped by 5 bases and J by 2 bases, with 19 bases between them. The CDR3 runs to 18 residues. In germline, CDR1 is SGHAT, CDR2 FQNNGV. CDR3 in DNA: TGTGCCAGCAGCGACACAGGGAAGGAAGTCGCCTATAATTCACCCCTCCACTTT. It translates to CASSDTGKEVAYNSPLHF.

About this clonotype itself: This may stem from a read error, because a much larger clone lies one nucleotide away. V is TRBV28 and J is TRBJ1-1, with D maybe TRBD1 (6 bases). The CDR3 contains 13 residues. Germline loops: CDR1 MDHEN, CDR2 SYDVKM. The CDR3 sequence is CASTTGMNTEAIF. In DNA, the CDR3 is TGTGCCAGCACTACAGGGATGAACACTGAAGCTATCTTT.